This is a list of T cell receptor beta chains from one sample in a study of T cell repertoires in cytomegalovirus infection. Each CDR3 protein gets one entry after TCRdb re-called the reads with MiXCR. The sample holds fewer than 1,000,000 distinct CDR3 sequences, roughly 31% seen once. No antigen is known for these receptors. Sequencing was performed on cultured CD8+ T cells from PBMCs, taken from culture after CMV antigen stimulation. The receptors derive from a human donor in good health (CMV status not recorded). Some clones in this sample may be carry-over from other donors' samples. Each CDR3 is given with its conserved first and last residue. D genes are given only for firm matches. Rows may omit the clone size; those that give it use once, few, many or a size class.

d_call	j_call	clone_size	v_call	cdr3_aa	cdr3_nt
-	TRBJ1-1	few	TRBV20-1	CSAPYMNTEAFF	TGCAGTGCGCCTTATATGAACACTGAAGCTTTCTTT
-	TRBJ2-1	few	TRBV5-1	CASSFDDRTPYNEQFF	TGCGCCAGCAGCTTTGATGACAGAACCCCGTACAATGAGCAGTTCTTC
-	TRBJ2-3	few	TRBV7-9	CASSLTVYLTDTQYF	TGTGCCAGCAGCCTTACAGTTTACCTCACAGATACGCAGTATTTT
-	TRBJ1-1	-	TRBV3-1	CASSQLGMNTEAFF	TGTGCCAGCAGCCAACTGGGGATGAACACTGAAGCTTTCTTT
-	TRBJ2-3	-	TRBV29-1	CSGIQGKLTDTQYF	TGCAGCGGGATCCAGGGGAAACTTACAGATACGCAGTATTTT
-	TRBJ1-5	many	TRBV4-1	CASSHPLGIRGKVGNQPQHF	TGCGCCAGCAGCCACCCCCTGGGGATTCGGGGGAAGGTGGGAAATCAGCCCCAGCATTTT
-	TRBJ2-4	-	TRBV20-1	CSARGSSIAKNIQYF	TGCAGTGCTAGAGGATCATCTATAGCCAAAAACATTCAGTACTTC
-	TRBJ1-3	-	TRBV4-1	CASSRYRASGNTIYF	TGCGCCAGCAGCCGATACAGGGCGTCTGGAAACACCATATATTTT
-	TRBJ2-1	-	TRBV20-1	CSARDDGRDSLGEQFF	TGCAGTGCTAGAGATGATGGCAGGGATAGCTTAGGTGAGCAGTTCTTC
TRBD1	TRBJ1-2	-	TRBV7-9	CASSHRDRDGYTF	TGTGCCAGCAGCCACCGGGACAGGGATGGCTACACCTTC
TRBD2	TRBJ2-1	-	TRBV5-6	CASSSGLAGGVYYNEQFF	TGTGCCAGCAGCTCGGGACTAGCGGGGGGGGTGTACTACAATGAGCAGTTCTTC
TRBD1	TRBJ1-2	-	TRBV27	CASSPLEDRVYGYTF	TGTGCCAGCAGTCCATTAGAGGACAGGGTCTATGGCTACACCTTC
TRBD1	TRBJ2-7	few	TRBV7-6	CASSLGQGAFYEQYF	TGTGCCAGCAGCTTAGGACAGGGGGCTTTCTACGAGCAGTACTTC
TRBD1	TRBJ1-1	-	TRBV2	CAIRTGEATITEAFF	TGTGCCATAAGAACAGGGGAGGCGACAATCACTGAAGCTTTCTTT
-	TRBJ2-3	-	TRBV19	CASSTSRGLSTDTQYF	TGTGCCAGTAGTACATCTAGAGGCCTCAGCACAGATACGCAGTATTTT
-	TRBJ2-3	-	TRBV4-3	CASSQGPSRGSTDTQYF	TGCGCCAGCAGCCAAGGACCTAGCAGGGGATCCACAGATACGCAGTATTTT
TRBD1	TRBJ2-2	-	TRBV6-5	CASNPGQLYTGELFF	TGTGCCAGCAACCCGGGACAGCTTTACACCGGGGAGCTGTTTTTT
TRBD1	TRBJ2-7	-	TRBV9	CASSAAEDRYYEQYF	TGTGCCAGCAGCGCCGCCGAGGACAGGTACTACGAGCAGTACTTC
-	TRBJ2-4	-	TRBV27	CASSLDKNIQYF	TGTGCCAGCAGTTTAGACAAAAACATTCAGTACTTC
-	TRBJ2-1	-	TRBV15	CATSRAHLSGSYNEQFF	TGTGCCACCAGCAGAGCTCACCTTTCGGGCTCCTACAATGAGCAGTTCTTC
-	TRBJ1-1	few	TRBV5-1	CASSLGGRTAIGTEAFF	TGCGCCAGCAGCTTGGGGGGACGGACCGCCATTGGCACTGAAGCTTTCTTT
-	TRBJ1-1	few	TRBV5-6	CASSLAFDGGSTEAFF	TGTGCCAGCAGCTTGGCTTTCGACGGAGGGAGCACTGAAGCTTTCTTT
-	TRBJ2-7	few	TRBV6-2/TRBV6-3	CASSRQSRSSYEQYF	TGTGCCAGCAGCCGACAGTCTAGGAGCTCCTACGAGCAGTACTTC
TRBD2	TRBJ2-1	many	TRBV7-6	CASSLISGGFSGNEQFF	TGTGCCAGCAGCTTAATTAGCGGGGGTTTCAGCGGCAATGAGCAGTTCTTC
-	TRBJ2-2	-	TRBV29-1	CSAGHTGELFF	TGCAGCGCTGGGCACACCGGGGAGCTGTTTTTT
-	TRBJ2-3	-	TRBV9	CASSVPRQTSTDTQYF	TGTGCCAGCAGCGTACCCCGACAAACTAGCACAGATACGCAGTATTTT
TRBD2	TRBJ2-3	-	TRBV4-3	CASSQGPAGVTDTQYF	TGCGCCAGCAGCCAAGGGCCAGCGGGGGTCACAGATACGCAGTATTTT
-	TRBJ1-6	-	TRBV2	CASQRIRNVGSPLHF	TGTGCCAGCCAAAGAATCCGTAACGTCGGGTCACCCCTCCACTTT
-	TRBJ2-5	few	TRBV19	CGSRGAQETQYF	TGTGGCTCGCGAGGGGCCCAAGAGACCCAGTACTTC
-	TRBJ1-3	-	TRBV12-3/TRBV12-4	CVSNLIRHGHGNTIYF	TGTGTCAGCAACCTGATTAGACACGGCCATGGAAACACCATATATTTT
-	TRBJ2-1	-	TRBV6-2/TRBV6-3	CASSYGLPGAFYNEQFF	TGTGCCAGCAGTTACGGGCTCCCAGGGGCTTTTTACAATGAGCAGTTCTTC
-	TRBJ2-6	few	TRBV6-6	CASSRTLSSSGANVLTF	TGTGCCAGCAGTCGGACCCTAAGTAGCTCTGGGGCCAACGTCCTGACTTTC
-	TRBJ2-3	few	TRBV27	CASSSRGLDPDTQYF	TGTGCCAGCAGTTCCAGGGGTCTAGATCCAGATACGCAGTATTTT
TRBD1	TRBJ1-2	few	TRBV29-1	CSVEGTGVGYTF	TGCAGCGTTGAAGGGACAGGGGTTGGCTACACCTTC
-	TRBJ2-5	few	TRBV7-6	CASSLWEYQETQYF	TGTGCCAGCAGCTTGTGGGAGTACCAAGAGACCCAGTACTTC
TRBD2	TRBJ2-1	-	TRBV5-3	CASSLTPWNGLAGGLYNEQFF	TGTGCCAGCAGCTTGACACCTTGGAACGGACTAGCGGGGGGGCTCTACAATGAGCAGTTCTTC
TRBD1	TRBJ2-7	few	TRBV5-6	CASSNDRDRGYSYEQYF	TGTGCCAGCAGCAATGACAGGGATAGGGGATACTCCTACGAGCAGTACTTC
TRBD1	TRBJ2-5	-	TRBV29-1	CSVEEKGLRQGEETQYF	TGCAGCGTTGAAGAAAAGGGGTTGAGACAGGGGGAAGAGACCCAGTACTTC
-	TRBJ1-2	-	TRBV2	CASTSGEGGYTF	TGTGCCAGCACTTCAGGGGAAGGTGGCTACACCTTC
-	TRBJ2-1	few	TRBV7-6	CASSSELYEQFF	TGTGCCAGCAGCTCCGAGTTGTATGAGCAGTTCTTC
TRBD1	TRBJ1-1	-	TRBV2	CASSRGRDREAEAFF	TGTGCCAGCAGTCGAGGGAGGGACAGGGAAGCTGAAGCTTTCTTT
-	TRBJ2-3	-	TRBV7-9	CASSLERALEDTQYF	TGTGCCAGCAGCTTAGAACGGGCCTTGGAGGATACGCAGTATTTT
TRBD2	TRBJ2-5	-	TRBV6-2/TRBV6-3	CASSSDTRGAQYF	TGTGCCAGCAGTTCGGACACCCGGGGGGCCCAGTACTTC
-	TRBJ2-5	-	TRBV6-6	CANRGETQYF	TGTGCCAACAGAGGAGAGACCCAGTACTTC
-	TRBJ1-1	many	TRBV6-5	CASSYGAGANTEAFF	TGTGCCAGCAGTTACGGGGCAGGAGCGAACACTGAAGCTTTCTTT